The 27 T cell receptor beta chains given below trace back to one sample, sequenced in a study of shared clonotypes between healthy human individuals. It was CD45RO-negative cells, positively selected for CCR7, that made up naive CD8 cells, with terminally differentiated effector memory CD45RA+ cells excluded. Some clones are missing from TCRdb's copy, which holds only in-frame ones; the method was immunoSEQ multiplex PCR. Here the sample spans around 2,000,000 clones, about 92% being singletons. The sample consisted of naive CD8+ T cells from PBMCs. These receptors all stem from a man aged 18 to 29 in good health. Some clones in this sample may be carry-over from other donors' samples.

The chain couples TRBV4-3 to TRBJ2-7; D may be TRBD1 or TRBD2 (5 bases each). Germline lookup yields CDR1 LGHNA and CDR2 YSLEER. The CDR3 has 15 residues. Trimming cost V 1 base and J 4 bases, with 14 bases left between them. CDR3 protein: CASSQGGRSVYEQYF. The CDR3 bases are TGCGCCAGCAGCCAAGGGGGACGCTCTGTGTACGAGCAGTACTTC.

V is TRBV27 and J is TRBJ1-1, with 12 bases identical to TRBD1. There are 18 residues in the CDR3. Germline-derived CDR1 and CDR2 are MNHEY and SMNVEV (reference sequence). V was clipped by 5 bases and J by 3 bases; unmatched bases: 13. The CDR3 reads CASSPLGTGGPIHTEAFF. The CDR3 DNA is TGTGCCAGCAGTCCACTTGGGACAGGGGGCCCTATTCACACTGAAGCTTTCTTT.

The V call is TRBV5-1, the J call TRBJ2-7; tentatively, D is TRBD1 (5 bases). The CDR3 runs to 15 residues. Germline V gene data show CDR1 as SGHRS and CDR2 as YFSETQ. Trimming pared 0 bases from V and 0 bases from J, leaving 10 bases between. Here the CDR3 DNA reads TGCGCCAGCAGCTTGGCCAAGGGGTCCTCCTACGAGCAGTACTTC. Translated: CASSLAKGSSYEQYF.

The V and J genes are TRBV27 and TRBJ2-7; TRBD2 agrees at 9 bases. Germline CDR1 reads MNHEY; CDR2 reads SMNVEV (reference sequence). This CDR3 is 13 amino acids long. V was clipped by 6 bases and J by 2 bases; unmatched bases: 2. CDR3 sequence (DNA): TGTGCCAGCAGGACTAGCGGTACCTACGAGCAGTACTTC. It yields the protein CASRTSGTYEQYF.

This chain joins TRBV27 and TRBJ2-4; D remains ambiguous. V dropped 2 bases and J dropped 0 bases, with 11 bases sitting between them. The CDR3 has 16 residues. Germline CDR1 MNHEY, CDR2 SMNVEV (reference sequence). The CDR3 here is CASSLSSRLAKNIQYF. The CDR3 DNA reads TGTGCCAGCAGTTTAAGTTCACGGCTAGCCAAAAACATTCAGTACTTC.

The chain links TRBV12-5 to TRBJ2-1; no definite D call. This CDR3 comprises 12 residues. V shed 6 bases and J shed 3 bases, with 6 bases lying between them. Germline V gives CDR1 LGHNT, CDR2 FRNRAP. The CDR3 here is CASGPNYNEQFF. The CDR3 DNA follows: TGTGCTAGTGGGCCCAACTACAATGAGCAGTTCTTC.

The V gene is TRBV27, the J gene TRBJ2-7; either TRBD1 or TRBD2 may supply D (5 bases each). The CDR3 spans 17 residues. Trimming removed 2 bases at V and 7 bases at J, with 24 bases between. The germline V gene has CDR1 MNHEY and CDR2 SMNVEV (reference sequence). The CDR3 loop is CASSLIAARGPVEEQYF. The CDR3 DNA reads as TGTGCCAGCAGTTTAATAGCCGCCCGGGGCCCCGTAGAAGAGCAGTACTTC.

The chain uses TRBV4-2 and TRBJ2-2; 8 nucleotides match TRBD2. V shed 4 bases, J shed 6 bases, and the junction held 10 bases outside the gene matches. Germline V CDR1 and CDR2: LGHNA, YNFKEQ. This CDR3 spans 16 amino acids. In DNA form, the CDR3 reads TGTGCCAGCAGCCCCACTAGCGGAAGTTACTCCGGGGAGCTGTTTTTT. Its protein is CASSPTSGSYSGELFF.

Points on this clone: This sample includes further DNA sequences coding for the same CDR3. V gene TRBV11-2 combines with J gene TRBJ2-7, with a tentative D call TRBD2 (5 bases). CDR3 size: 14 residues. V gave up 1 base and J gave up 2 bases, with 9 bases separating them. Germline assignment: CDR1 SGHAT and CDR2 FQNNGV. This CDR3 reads CASSLGGAAYEQYF. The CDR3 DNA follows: TGTGCCAGCAGCTTAGGGGGAGCTGCCTACGAGCAGTACTTC.

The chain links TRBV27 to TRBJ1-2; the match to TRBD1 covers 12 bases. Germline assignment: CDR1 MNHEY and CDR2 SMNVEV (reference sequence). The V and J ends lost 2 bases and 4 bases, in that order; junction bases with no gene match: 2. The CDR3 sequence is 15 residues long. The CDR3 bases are TGTGCCAGCAGTTTAAGGGACAGGGGGCTCTATGGCTACACCTTC. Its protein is CASSLRDRGLYGYTF.

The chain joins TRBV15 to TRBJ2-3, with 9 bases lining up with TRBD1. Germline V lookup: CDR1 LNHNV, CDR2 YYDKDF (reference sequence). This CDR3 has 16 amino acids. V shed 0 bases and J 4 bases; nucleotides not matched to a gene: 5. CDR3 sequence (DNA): TGTGCCACCAGCAGAGACCGGGACAGGGAGTCAGATACGCAGTATTTT. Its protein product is CATSRDRDRESDTQYF.

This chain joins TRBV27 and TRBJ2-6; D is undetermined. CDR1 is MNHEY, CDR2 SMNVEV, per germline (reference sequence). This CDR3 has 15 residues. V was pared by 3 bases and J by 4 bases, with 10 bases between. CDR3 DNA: TGTGCCAGCAGTTTTTCTCAACCAGGGGCCAACGTCCTGACTTTC. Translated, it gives CASSFSQPGANVLTF.

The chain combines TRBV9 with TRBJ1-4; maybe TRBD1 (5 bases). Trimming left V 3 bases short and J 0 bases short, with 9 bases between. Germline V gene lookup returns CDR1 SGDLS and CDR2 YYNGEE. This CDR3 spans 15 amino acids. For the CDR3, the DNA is TGTGCCAGCAGCGCCGACAGCTCAACTAATGAAAAACTGTTTTTT. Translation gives CASSADSSTNEKLFF. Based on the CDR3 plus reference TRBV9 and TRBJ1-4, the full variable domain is DSGVTQTPKHLITATGQRVTLRCSPRSGDLSVYWYQQSLDQGLQFLIQYYNGEERAKGNILERFSAQQFPDLHSELNLSSLELGDSALYFCASSADSSTNEKLFFGSGTQLSVL.

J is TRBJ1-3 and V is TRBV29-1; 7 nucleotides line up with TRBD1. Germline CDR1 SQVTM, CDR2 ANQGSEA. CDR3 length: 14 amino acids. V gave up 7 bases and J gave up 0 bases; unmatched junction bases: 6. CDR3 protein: CSARTGHSGNTIYF. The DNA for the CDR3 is TGCAGCGCCCGGACAGGTCACTCTGGAAACACCATATATTTT.

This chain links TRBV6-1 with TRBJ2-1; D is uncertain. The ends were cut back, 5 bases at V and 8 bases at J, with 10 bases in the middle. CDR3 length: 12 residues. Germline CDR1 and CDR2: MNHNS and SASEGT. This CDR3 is CASSPVVYEQFF. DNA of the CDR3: TGTGCCAGCAGTCCCGTTGTTTATGAGCAGTTCTTC.

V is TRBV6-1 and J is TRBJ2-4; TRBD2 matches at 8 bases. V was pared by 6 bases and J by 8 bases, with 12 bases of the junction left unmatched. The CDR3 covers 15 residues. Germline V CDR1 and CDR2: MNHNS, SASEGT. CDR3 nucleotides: TGTGCCAGCAGCCCCCGGGGGGGGGAGACAGACATTCAGTACTTC. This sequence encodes CASSPRGGETDIQYF.

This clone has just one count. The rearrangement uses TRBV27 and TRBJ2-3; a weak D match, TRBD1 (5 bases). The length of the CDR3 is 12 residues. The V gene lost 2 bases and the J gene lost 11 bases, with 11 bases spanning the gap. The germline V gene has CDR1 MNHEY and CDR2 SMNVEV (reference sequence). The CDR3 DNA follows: TGTGCCAGCAGTTTAGTTGGGGCAGAGCAGTATTTT. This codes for CASSLVGAEQYF.

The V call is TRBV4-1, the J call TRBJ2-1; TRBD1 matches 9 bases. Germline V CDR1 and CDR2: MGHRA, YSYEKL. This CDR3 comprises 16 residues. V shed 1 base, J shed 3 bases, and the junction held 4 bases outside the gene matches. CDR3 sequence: CASSQGGTGIYNEQFF. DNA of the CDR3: TGCGCCAGCAGCCAAGGCGGGACAGGGATCTACAATGAGCAGTTCTTC.

CDR3 bases: TGTGCCAGCAGTTCGGGGCATCCGTCAGGGAATGAGCAGTTCTTC. It codes for CASSSGHPSGNEQFF. The genes are TRBV27 and TRBJ2-1; D possibly matches TRBD1 or TRBD2 (5 bases each). Deletions cut 4 bases from V and 7 bases from J, with 17 bases between. Germline CDR1 MNHEY, CDR2 SMNVEV (reference sequence). The CDR3 totals 15 residues.

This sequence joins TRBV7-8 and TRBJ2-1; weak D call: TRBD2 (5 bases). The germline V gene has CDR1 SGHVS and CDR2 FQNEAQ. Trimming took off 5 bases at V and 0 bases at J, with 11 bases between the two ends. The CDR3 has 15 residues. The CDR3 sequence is CASSLGLGSYNEQFF. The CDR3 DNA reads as TGTGCCAGCAGCCTAGGACTTGGCTCCTACAATGAGCAGTTCTTC.

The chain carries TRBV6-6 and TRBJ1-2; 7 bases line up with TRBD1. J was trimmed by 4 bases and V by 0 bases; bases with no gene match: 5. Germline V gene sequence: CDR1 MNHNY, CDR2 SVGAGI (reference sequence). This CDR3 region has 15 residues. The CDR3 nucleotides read TGTGCCAGCAGTTACTCGGGAGGGGGCACCTATGGCTACACCTTC. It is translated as CASSYSGGGTYGYTF.

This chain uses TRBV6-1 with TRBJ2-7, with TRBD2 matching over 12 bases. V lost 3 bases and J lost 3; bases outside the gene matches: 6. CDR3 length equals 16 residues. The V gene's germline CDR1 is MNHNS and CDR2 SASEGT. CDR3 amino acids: CASSDPLAGGGYEQYF. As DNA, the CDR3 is TGTGCCAGCAGTGACCCGCTAGCGGGAGGGGGCTACGAGCAGTACTTC.

The CDR3 reads CASSVEAWRGNEQFF. The CDR3, as DNA: TGTGCCAGCAGCGTAGAGGCGTGGCGTGGCAATGAGCAGTTCTTC. V is TRBV9 and J is TRBJ2-1, with no clear D. V shed 0 bases and J shed 6 bases, with 13 bases lying between them. The germline gives CDR1 SGDLS, CDR2 YYNGEE. CDR3 length: 15 residues.

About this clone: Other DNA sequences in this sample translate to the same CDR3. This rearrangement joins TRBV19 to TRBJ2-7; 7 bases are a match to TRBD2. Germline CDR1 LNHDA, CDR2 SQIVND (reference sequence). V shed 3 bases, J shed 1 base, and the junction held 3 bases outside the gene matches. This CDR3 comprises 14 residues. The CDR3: CASSIRGSSYEQYF. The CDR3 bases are TGTGCCAGTAGTATCCGCGGGAGTTCCTACGAGCAGTACTTC.

This CDR3 is CASGQGKSTGELFF. In DNA form, the CDR3 reads TGTGCCAGCGGACAGGGGAAGAGCACCGGGGAGCTGTTTTTT. The chain combines TRBV7-9 with TRBJ2-2, with 9 bases fitting TRBD1. The V segment lost 8 bases and the J segment 4 bases; nucleotides outside the gene matches: 5. From germline, CDR1 is SEHNR and CDR2 FQNEAQ (reference sequence). The CDR3 has 14 amino acids.

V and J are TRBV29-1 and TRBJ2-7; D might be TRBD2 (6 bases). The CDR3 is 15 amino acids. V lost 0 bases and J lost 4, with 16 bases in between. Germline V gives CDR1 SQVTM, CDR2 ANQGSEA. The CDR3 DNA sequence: TGCAGCGTTGAAGATGCGGGGAATGGGGCTTACGAGCAGTACTTC. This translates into CSVEDAGNGAYEQYF.

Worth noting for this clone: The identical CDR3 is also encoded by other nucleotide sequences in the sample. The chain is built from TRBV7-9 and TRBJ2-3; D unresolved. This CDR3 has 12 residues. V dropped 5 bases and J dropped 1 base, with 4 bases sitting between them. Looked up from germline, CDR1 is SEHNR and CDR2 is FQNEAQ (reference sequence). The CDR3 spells CASSPRTDTQYF. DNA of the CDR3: TGTGCCAGCAGCCCCCGCACAGATACGCAGTATTTT.